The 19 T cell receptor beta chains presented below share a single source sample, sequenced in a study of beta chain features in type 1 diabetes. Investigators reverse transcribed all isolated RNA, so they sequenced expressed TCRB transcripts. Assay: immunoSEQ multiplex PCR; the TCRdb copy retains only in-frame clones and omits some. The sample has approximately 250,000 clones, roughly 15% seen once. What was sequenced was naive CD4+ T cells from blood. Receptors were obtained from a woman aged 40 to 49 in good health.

DNA for the CDR3: TGTGCCAGCGAACTACTAGCGGGGGTCAACACCGGGGAGCTGTTTTTT. Its protein product is CASELLAGVNTGELFF. The chain is built from TRBV19 and TRBJ2-2, with TRBD2 matching over 11 bases. V gave up 9 bases and J gave up 2 bases; unmatched junction bases: 8. Per germline, CDR1 LNHDA and CDR2 SQIVND (reference sequence). The CDR3 has 16 residues. Combining the CDR3 with reference TRBV19 and TRBJ2-2 gives the whole variable domain DGGITQSPKYLFRKEGQNVTLSCEQNLNHDAMYWYRQDPGQGLRLIYYSQIVNDFQKGDIAEGYSVSREKKESFPLTVTSAQKNPTAFYLCASELLAGVNTGELFFGEGSRLTVL.

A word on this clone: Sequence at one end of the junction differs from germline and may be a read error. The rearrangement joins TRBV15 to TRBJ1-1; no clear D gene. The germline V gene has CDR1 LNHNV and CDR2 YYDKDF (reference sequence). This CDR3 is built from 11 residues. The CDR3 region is CATSSPSVCVF. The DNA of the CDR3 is TGTGCCACCAGCAGTCCCTCCGTGTGTGTCTTT. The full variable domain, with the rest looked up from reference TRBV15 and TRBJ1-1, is DAMVIQNPRYQVTQFGKPVTLSCSQTLNHNVMYWYQQKSSQAPKLLFHYYDKDFNNEADTPDNFQSRRPNTSFCFLDIRSPGLGDTAMYLCATSSPSVCVFGQGTRLTVV.

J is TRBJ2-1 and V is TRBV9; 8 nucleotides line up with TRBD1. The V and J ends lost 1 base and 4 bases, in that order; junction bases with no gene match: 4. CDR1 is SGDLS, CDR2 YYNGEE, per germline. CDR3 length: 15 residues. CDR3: CASSVLGQGYNEQFF. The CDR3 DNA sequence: TGTGCCAGCAGCGTACTAGGACAGGGATACAATGAGCAGTTCTTC.

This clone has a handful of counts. CDR3 amino acids: CASSQGTENYTF. Written as DNA, the CDR3 is TGCGCCAGCAGCCAAGGGACAGAGAACTACACCTTC. The chain is built from TRBV4-1 and TRBJ1-2; a possible D gene is TRBD1 (6 bases). Germline loops: CDR1 MGHRA, CDR2 YSYEKL. This CDR3 is built from 12 residues. V was shortened by 1 base and J by 10 bases, with 10 bases between the two germline ends.

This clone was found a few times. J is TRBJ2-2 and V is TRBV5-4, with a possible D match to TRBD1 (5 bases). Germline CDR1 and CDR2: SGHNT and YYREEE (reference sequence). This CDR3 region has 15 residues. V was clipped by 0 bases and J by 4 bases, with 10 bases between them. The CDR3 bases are TGTGCCAGCAGCTTGGCCAGGGCCGGCACCGGGGAGCTGTTTTTT. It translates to CASSLARAGTGELFF. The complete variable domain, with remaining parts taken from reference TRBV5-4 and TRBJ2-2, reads ETGVTQSPTHLIKTRGQQVTLRCSSQSGHNTVSWYQQALGQGPQFIFQYYREEENGRGNFPPRFSGLQFPNYSSELNVNALELDDSALYLCASSLARAGTGELFFGEGSRLTVL.

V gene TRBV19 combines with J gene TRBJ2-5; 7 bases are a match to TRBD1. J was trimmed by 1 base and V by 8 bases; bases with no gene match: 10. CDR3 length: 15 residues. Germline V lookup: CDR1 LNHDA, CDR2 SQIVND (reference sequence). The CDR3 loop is CASSPAGTAQETQYF. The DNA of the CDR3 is TGTGCCAGTTCTCCCGCTGGGACAGCCCAAGAGACCCAGTACTTC.

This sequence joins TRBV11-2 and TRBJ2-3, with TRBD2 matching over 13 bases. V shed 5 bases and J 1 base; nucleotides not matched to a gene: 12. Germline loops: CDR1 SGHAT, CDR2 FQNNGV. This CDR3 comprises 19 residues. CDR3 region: CASSRRLAGGRLRTDTQYF. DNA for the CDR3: TGTGCCAGCAGCCGAAGACTAGCGGGGGGACGACTTCGCACAGATACGCAGTATTTT.

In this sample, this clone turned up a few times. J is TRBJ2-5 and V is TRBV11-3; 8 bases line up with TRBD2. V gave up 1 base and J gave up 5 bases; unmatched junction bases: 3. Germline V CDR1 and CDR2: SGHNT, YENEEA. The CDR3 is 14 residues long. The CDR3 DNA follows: TGTGCCAGCAGCTTAGGCGGGGGGTGGGAGACCCAGTACTTC. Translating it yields CASSLGGGWETQYF.

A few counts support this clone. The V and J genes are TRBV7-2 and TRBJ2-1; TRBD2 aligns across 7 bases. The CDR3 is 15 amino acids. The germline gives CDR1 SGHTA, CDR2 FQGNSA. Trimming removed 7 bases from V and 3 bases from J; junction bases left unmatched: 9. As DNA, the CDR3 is TGTGCCAGCACCGAAACTAGCGCCGGCTACAATGAGCAGTTCTTC. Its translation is CASTETSAGYNEQFF.

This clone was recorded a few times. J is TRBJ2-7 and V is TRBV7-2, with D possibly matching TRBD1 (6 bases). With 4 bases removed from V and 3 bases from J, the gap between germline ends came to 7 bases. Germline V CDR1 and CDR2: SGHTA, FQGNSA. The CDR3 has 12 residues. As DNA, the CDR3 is TGTGCCAGCAGCTCCAGGGGCTACGAGCAGTACTTC. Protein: CASSSRGYEQYF.

CDR3 coding DNA: TGTGCCAGCAGCATTGGGACAGGACGCAATCAGCCCCAGCATTTT. The encoded protein is CASSIGTGRNQPQHF. The chain employs TRBV7-2 and TRBJ1-5; 8 bases are shared with TRBD1. Germline CDR1 reads SGHTA; CDR2 reads FQGNSA. The CDR3 runs to 15 residues. V shed 5 bases, J shed 2 bases, and the junction held 5 bases outside the gene matches.

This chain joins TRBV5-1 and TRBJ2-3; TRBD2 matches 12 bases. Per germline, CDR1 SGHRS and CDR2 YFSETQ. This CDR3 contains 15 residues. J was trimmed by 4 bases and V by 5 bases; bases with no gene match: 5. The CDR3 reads CASSPGLAGPDTQYF. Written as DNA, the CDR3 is TGCGCCAGCAGTCCCGGACTAGCGGGGCCAGATACGCAGTATTTT.

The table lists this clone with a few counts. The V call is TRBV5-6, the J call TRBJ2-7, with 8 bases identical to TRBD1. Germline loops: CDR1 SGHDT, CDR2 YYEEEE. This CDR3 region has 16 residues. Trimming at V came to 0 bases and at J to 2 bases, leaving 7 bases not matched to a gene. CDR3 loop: CASSLDLGTGPYEQYF. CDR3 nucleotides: TGTGCCAGCAGCTTGGATTTGGGGACAGGACCCTACGAGCAGTACTTC.

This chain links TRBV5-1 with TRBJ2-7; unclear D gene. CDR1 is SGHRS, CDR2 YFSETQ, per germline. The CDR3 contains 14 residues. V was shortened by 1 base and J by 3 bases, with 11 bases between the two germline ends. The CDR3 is CASSLPGPFYEQYF. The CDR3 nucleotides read TGCGCCAGCAGCTTGCCAGGCCCCTTCTACGAGCAGTACTTC.

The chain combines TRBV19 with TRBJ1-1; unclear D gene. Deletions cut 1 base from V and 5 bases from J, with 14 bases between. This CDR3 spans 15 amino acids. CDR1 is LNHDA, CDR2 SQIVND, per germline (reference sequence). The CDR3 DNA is TGTGCCAGTAGTATAGTAGGACGGGGAGAGACTGAAGCTTTCTTT. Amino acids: CASSIVGRGETEAFF.

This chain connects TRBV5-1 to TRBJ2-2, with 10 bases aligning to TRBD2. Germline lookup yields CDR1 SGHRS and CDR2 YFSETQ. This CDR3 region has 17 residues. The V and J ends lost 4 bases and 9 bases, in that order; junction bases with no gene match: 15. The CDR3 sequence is CASSPPPASGGARELFF. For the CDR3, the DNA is TGCGCCAGCAGCCCACCCCCAGCCAGCGGGGGGGCGCGGGAGCTGTTTTTT.

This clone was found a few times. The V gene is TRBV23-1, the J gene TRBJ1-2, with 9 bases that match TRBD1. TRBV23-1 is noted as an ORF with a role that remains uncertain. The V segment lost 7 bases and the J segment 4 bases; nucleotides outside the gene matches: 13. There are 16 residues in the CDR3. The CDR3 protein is CASKKDRGPRGYGYTF. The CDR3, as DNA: TGCGCCAGCAAGAAGGACAGGGGCCCTCGGGGCTATGGCTACACCTTC.

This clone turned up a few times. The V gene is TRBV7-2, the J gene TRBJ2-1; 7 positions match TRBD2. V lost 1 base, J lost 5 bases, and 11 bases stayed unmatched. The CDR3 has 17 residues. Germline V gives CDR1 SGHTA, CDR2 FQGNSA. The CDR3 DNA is TGTGCCAGCAGCTTAGTTACCGGACTGGGGGGGGACAATGAGCAGTTCTTC. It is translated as CASSLVTGLGGDNEQFF.

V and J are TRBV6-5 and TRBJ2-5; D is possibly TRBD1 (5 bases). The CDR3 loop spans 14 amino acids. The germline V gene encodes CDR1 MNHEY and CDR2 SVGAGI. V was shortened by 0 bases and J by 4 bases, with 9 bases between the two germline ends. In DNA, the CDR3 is TGTGCCAGCAGTTACTCGGGGCCTGTAGAGACCCAGTACTTC. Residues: CASSYSGPVETQYF.